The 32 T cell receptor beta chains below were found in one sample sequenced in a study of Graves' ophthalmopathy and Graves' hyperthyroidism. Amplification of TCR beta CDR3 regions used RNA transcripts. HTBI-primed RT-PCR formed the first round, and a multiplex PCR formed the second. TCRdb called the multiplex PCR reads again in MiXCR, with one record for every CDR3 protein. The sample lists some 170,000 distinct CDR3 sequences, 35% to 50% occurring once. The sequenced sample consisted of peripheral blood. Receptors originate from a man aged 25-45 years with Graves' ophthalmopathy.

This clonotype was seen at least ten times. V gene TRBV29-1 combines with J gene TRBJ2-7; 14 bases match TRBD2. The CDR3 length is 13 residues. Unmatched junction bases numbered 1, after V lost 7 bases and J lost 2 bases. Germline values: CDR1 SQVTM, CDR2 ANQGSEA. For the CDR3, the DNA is TGCAGCGGGGGACTAGCGGGGGCCTACGAGCAGTACTTC. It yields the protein CSGGLAGAYEQYF.

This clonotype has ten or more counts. In nucleotides, the CDR3 is TGTGCCAGCAAGGACTCATCACGGTCCACCGGGGAGCTGTTTTTT. Encoded protein: CASKDSSRSTGELFF. The chain uses TRBV6-2 or TRBV6-3 and TRBJ2-2; D might be TRBD2 (5 bases). Germline V lookup: CDR1 MNHEY, CDR2 SVGEGT. This CDR3 is 15 amino acids long. The V end lost 7 bases, the J end lost 4 bases, and 16 bases lay between the germline ends.

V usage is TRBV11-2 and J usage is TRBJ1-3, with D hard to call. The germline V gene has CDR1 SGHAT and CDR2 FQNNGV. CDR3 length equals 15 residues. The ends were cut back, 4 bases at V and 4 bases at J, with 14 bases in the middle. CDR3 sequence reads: CASSSRGVRGNTIYF. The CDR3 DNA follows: TGTGCCAGCAGCTCACGCGGGGTGAGGGGAAACACCATATATTTT.

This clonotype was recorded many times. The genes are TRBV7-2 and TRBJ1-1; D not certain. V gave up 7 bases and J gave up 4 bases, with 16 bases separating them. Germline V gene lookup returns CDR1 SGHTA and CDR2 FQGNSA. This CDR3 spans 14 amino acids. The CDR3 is CASTSSLWGTEAFF. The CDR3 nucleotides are TGTGCCAGCACCTCGTCTCTCTGGGGCACTGAAGCTTTCTTT.

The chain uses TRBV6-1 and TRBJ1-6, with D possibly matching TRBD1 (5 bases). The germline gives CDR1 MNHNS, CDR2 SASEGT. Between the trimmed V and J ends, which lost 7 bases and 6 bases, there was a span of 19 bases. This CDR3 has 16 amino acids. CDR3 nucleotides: TGTGCCAGCATAAATGGGGAGTCGGGGGTTAATTCACCCCTCCACTTT. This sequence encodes CASINGESGVNSPLHF.

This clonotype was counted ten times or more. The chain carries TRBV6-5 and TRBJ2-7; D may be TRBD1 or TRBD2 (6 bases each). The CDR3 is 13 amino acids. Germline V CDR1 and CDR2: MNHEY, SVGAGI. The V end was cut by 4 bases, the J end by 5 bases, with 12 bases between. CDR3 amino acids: CASSSWGANEQYF. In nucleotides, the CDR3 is TGTGCCAGCAGTTCGTGGGGGGCCAACGAGCAGTACTTC.

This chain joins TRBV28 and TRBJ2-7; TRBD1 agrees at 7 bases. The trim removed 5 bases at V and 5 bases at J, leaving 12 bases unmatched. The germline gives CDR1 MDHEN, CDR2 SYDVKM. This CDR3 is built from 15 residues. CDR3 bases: TGTGCCAGCAGTCCCCAAGACAGGGCTCGTGACGAGCAGTACTTC. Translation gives CASSPQDRARDEQYF.

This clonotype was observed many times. The CDR3 DNA follows: TGTGCCAGCAAGGGACAGGGGATTGGCTACACCTTC. Its protein product is CASKGQGIGYTF. The rearrangement uses TRBV6-2 or TRBV6-3 and TRBJ1-2; 10 nucleotides align to TRBD1. CDR1 is MNHEY and CDR2 is SVGEGT in the germline V gene. The CDR3 is made up of 12 amino acids. V dropped 7 bases and J dropped 7; count of bases not matched to a gene: 3.

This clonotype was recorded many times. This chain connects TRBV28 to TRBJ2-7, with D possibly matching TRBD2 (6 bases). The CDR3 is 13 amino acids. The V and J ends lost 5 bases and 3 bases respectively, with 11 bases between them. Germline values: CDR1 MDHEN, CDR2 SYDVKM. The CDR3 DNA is TGTGCCAGCAGTGGCGGGCGGGGCTACGAGCAGTACTTC. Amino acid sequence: CASSGGRGYEQYF.

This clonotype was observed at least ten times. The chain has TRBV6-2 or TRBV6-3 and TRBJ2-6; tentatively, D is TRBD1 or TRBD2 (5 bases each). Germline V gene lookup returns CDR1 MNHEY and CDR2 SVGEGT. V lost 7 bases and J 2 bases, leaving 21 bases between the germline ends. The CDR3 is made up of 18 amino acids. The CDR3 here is CASILSRDGLPGANVLTF. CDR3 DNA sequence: TGTGCCAGCATATTGTCACGGGACGGCCTTCCTGGGGCCAACGTCCTGACTTTC.

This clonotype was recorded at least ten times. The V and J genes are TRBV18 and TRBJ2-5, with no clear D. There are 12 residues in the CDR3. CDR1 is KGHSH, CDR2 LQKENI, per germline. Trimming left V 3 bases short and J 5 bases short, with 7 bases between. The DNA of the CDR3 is TGTGCCAGCTCACCCGGACGGGAGACCCAGTACTTC. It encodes CASSPGRETQYF.

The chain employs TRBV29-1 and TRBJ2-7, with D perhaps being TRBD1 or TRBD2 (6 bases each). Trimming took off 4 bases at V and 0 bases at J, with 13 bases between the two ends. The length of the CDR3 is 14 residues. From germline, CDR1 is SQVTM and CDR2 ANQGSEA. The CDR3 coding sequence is TGCAGCGTTGCGGGGGCGAGGAGCTCCTACGAGCAGTACTTC. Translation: CSVAGARSSYEQYF.

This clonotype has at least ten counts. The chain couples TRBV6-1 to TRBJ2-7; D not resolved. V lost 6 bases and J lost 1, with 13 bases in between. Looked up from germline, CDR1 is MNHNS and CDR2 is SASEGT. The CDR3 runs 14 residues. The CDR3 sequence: CASRHDVGSYEQYF. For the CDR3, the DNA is TGTGCCAGCAGACACGACGTGGGTTCCTACGAGCAGTACTTC.

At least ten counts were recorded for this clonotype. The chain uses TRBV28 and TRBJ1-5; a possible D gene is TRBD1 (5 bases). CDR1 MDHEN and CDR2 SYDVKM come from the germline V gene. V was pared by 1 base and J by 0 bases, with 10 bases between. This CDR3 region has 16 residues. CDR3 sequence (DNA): TGTGCCAGCAGTTTATTCCGGACACTTAGCAATCAGCCCCAGCATTTT. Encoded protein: CASSLFRTLSNQPQHF.

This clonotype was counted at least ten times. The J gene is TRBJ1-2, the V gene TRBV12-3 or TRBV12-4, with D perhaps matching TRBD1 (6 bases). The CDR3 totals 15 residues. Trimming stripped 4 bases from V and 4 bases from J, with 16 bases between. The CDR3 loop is CASSYTGSESYGYTF. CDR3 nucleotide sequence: TGTGCCAGCAGTTATACAGGGAGCGAGAGCTATGGCTACACCTTC.

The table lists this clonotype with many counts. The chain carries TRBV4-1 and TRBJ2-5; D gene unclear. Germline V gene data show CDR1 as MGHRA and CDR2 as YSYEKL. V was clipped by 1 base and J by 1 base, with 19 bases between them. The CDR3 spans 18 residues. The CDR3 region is CASSQVNMGFRSQETQYF. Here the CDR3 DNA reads TGCGCCAGCAGCCAAGTCAATATGGGATTTCGAAGCCAAGAGACCCAGTACTTC.

CDR3 bases: TGTGCCAGCAGCTTAGCGGGAGGGCCTACCTACGAGCAGTACTTC. Its protein product is CASSLAGGPTYEQYF. The J gene is TRBJ2-7, the V gene TRBV7-9; TRBD2 matches 7 bases. The V gene's germline CDR1 is SEHNR and CDR2 FQNEAQ (reference sequence). After removal of 0 bases from V and 2 bases from J, the junction contained 4 bases not matched to a gene. This CDR3 has 15 amino acids.

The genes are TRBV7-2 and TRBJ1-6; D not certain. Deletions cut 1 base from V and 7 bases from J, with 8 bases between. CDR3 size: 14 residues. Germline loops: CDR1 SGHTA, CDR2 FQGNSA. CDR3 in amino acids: CASSLVVANSPLHF. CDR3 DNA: TGTGCCAGCAGCTTAGTCGTAGCAAATTCACCCCTCCACTTT. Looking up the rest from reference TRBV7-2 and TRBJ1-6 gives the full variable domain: GAGVSQSPSNKVTEKGKDVELRCDPISGHTALYWYRQSLGQGLEFLIYFQGNSAPDKSGLPSDRFSAERTGGSVSTLTIQRTQQEDSAVYLCASSLVVANSPLHFGNGTRLTVT.

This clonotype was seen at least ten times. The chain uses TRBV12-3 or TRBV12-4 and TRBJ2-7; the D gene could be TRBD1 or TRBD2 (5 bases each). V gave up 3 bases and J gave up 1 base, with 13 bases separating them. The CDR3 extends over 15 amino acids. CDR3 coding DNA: TGTGCCAGCAGTTTCGGGACCCACGGTTCCTACGAGCAGTACTTC. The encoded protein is CASSFGTHGSYEQYF.

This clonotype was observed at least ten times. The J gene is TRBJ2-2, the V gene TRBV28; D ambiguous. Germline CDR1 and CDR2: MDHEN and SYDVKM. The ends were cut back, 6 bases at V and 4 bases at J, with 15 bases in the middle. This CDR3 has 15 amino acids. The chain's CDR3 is CASSPPLRSTGELFF. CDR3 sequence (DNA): TGTGCCAGCAGCCCACCCCTCCGGAGCACCGGGGAGCTGTTTTTT.

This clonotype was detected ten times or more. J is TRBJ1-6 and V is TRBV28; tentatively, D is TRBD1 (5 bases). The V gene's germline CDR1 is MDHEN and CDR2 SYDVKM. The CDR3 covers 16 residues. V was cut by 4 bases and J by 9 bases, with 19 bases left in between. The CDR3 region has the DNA TGTGCCAGCAGTTCTATCGTCCCGGGACGTGGTTCACCCCTCCACTTT. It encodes CASSSIVPGRGSPLHF.

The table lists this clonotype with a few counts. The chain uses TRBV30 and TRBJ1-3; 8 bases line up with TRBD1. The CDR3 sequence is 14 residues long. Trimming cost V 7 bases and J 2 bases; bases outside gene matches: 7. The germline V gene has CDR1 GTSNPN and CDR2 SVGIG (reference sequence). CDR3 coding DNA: TGTGCCTTTCGAGACAGGGGTGCTGGAAACACCATATATTTT. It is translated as CAFRDRGAGNTIYF.

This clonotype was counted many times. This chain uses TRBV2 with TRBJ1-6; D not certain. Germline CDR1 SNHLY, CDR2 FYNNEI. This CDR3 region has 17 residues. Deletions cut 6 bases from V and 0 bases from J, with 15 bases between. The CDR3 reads CASSPGRPSSYNSPLHF. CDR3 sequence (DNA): TGTGCCAGCAGCCCGGGTCGACCTAGCTCCTATAATTCACCCCTCCACTTT.

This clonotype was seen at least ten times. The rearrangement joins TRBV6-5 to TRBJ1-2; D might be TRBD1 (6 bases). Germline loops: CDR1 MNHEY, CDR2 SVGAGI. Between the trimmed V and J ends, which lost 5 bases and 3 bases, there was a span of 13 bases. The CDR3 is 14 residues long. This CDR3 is CASSPAGADYGYTF. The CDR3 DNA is TGTGCCAGCAGTCCCGCGGGGGCTGACTATGGCTACACCTTC.

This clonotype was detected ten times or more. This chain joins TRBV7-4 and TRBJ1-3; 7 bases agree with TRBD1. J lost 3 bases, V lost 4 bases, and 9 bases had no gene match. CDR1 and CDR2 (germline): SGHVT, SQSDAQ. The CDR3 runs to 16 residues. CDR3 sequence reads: CASSWGQKCGGNTIYF. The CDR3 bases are TGTGCCAGCAGCTGGGGACAGAAATGCGGTGGAAACACCATATATTTT. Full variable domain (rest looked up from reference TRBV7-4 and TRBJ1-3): GAGVSQSPRYKVAKRGRDVALRCDSISGHVTLYWYRQTLGQGSEVLTYSQSDAQRDKSGRPSGRFSAERPERSVSTLKIQRTEQGDSAVYLCASSWGQKCGGNTIYFGEGSWLTVV.

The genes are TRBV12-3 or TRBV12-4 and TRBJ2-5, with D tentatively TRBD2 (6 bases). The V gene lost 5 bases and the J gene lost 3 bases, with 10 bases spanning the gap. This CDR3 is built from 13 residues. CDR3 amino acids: CASSAGRKETQYF. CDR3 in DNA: TGTGCCAGCAGTGCCGGGAGAAAAGAGACCCAGTACTTC.

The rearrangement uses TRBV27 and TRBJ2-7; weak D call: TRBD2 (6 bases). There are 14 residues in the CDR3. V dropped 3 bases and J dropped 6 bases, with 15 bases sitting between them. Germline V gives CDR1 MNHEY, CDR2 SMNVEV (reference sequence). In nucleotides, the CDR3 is TGTGCCAGCAGTTTTGTAATGGTGGGGGGCGAGCAGTACTTC. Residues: CASSFVMVGGEQYF.

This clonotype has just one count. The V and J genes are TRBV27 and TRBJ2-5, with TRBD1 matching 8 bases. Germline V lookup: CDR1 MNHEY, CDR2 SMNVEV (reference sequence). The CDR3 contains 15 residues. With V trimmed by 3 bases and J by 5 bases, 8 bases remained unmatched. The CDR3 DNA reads TGTGCCAGCAGTTTCGGACAGGGACGGGCGGAGACCCAGTACTTC. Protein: CASSFGQGRAETQYF.

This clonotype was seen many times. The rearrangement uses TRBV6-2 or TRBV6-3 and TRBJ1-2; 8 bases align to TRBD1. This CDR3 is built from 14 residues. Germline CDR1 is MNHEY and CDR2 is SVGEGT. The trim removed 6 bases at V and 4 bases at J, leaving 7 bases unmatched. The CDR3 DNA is TGTGCCAGCAGGTCGACAGGGGTCGGCTATGGCTACACCTTC. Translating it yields CASRSTGVGYGYTF.

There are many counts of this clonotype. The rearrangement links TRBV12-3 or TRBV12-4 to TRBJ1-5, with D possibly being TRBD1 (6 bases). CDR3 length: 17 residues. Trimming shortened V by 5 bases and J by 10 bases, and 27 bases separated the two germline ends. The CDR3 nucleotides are TGTGCCAGCAGTCCGGACAGTCGCCTCCTCAGTTTATCACCCCAGCATTTT. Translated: CASSPDSRLLSLSPQHF.

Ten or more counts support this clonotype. This CDR3 is CASSYEQYYEQYF. For the CDR3, the DNA is TGTGCCAGCAGTTACGAACAATACTACGAGCAGTACTTC. This rearrangement joins TRBV6-5 to TRBJ2-7; D unresolved. This CDR3 comprises 13 residues. Deletions cut 2 bases from V and 3 bases from J, with 8 bases between. The germline CDR1 and CDR2 sequences are MNHEY and SVGAGI.

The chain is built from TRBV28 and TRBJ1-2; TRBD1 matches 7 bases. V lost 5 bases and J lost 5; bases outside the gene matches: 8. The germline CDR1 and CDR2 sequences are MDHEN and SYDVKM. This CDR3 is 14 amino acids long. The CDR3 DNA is TGTGCCAGCAGTCAAGGGACAGCTAGTTATGGCTACACCTTC. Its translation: CASSQGTASYGYTF.